The 30 T cell receptor beta chains in this list originate from one sample, sequenced in a study of blood T cell repertoires in COVID-19. The method was immunoSEQ multiplex PCR; TCRdb's version includes in-frame clones alone and lacks a portion of them. The sample lists roughly 100,000 clones; approximately 78% were seen once. Sequenced sample: peripheral blood. The receptors were gathered from a woman of 80 years or more with acute or convalescent COVID-19.

Concerning this clone itself: The sample has other DNA sequences that encode this CDR3 too. The J gene is TRBJ2-1, the V gene TRBV5-1; perhaps TRBD2 as D (6 bases). Germline lookup yields CDR1 SGHRS and CDR2 YFSETQ. This CDR3 contains 15 residues. Trimming left V 0 bases short and J 1 base short, with 8 bases between. The CDR3 region has the DNA TGCGCCAGCAGCTTGGAGGGAGGTTCCTACAATGAGCAGTTCTTC. Protein product: CASSLEGGSYNEQFF.

This clone was observed a handful of times. The chain is built from TRBV19 and TRBJ2-1; 8 positions agree with TRBD2. The CDR3 runs 13 residues. After removal of 6 bases from V and 7 bases from J, the junction contained 5 bases not matched to a gene. The germline gives CDR1 LNHDA, CDR2 SQIVND (reference sequence). The CDR3 region is CASRGREGNEQFF. In DNA, the CDR3 is TGTGCCAGTAGGGGACGGGAGGGGAATGAGCAGTTCTTC.

This clone was counted between two and nine times. The chain links TRBV5-8 to TRBJ2-2; D perhaps matches TRBD1 (6 bases). In germline, CDR1 is SGHTS, CDR2 YDEGEE. The CDR3 length is 16 residues. Trimming shortened V by 1 base and J by 4 bases, and 14 bases separated the two germline ends. The CDR3 nucleotides are TGTGCCAGCAGCTTGCGGCGTACAGGGCCCACCGGGGAGCTGTTTTTT. Translation gives CASSLRRTGPTGELFF.

The rearrangement links TRBV7-9 to TRBJ1-4; unclear D gene. This CDR3 is 15 amino acids long. Per the germline V gene, CDR1 is SEHNR and CDR2 is FQNEAQ (reference sequence). V lost 2 bases and J lost 4, with 11 bases in between. CDR3 region: CASSLYSSNNEKLFF. The CDR3 nucleotides are TGTGCCAGCAGCTTATATTCCAGTAATAATGAAAAACTGTTTTTT.

The J gene is TRBJ2-2, the V gene TRBV11-2; D is ambiguous. V lost 1 base to trimming and J lost 6 bases, with 15 bases between them. CDR3 length: 16 amino acids. Per the germline V gene, CDR1 is SGHAT and CDR2 is FQNNGV. CDR3 in DNA: TGTGCCAGCAGCTTAGTTGTAGCCACATCCGCCGGGGAGCTGTTTTTT. Its translation is CASSLVVATSAGELFF.

The chain links TRBV6-5 to TRBJ1-4; tentative D call: TRBD1 (6 bases). Germline V gene lookup returns CDR1 MNHEY and CDR2 SVGAGI. V shed 7 bases and J shed 0 bases, with 9 bases lying between them. CDR3 length equals 14 residues. CDR3 DNA sequence: TGTGCCAGCAAGAGGGGGTCAACTAATGAAAAACTGTTTTTT. Protein sequence: CASKRGSTNEKLFF.

V gene TRBV9 combines with J gene TRBJ1-5, with TRBD1 identical over 7 bases. CDR1 is SGDLS and CDR2 is YYNGEE in the germline V gene. The CDR3 spans 15 residues. The trim removed 4 bases at V and 2 bases at J, leaving 6 bases unmatched. CDR3 loop: CASSPTGFGNQPQHF. The CDR3 DNA reads as TGTGCCAGCAGCCCGACAGGGTTTGGCAATCAGCCCCAGCATTTT.

V and J are TRBV6-5 and TRBJ2-3; TRBD2 agrees at 12 bases. Germline CDR1 MNHEY, CDR2 SVGAGI. The CDR3 consists of 16 residues. Trimming cost V 2 bases and J 4 bases; bases outside gene matches: 4. The CDR3 region has the DNA TGTGCCAGCAGTTACCGGCGGACTAGCGGGGCAGATACGCAGTATTTT. This codes for CASSYRRTSGADTQYF.

The chain has TRBV15 and TRBJ2-1; 7 bases line up with TRBD1. J lost 6 bases, V lost 1 base, and 3 bases had no gene match. Germline V lookup: CDR1 LNHNV, CDR2 YYDKDF (reference sequence). The CDR3 runs 14 residues. CDR3 sequence reads: CATSRGQGLNEQFF. CDR3 sequence (DNA): TGTGCCACCAGCAGAGGACAGGGCCTCAATGAGCAGTTCTTC.

The genes are TRBV12-3 or TRBV12-4 and TRBJ1-2, with D perhaps TRBD1 (5 bases). The germline V and J ends were trimmed by 5 bases and 2 bases, with 9 bases remaining between them. The CDR3 contains 13 residues. This CDR3 reads CASSHRSNYGYTF. The CDR3 region has the DNA TGTGCCAGCAGTCACAGGAGCAACTATGGCTACACCTTC.

The chain links TRBV24-1 to TRBJ2-2; D is unresolved. Trimming stripped 5 bases from V and 1 base from J, with 7 bases between. This CDR3 has 14 residues. The germline V gene has CDR1 KGHDR and CDR2 SFDVKD. This CDR3 is CATSAPGNTGELFF. CDR3 nucleotide sequence: TGTGCCACCAGTGCCCCGGGGAACACCGGGGAGCTGTTTTTT.

The chain employs TRBV2 and TRBJ1-5; possible D gene TRBD1, 6 bases. Deletions cut 1 base from V and 6 bases from J, with 13 bases between. Germline V gene sequence: CDR1 SNHLY, CDR2 FYNNEI. CDR3 length: 15 amino acids. CDR3 loop: CASSEGQGGGQPQHF. The CDR3 DNA follows: TGTGCCAGCAGTGAAGGGCAGGGAGGGGGTCAGCCCCAGCATTTT.

The rearrangement links TRBV6-5 to TRBJ2-7, with D tentatively TRBD2 (6 bases). The CDR3 covers 15 residues. V lost 2 bases and J lost 2, with 13 bases in between. The V gene's germline CDR1 is MNHEY and CDR2 SVGAGI. CDR3 amino acids: CASSYGGLETYEQYF. CDR3 sequence (DNA): TGTGCCAGCAGTTACGGGGGACTGGAAACCTACGAGCAGTACTTC.

The chain links TRBV29-1 to TRBJ2-5, with 10 bases lining up with TRBD2. This CDR3 has 14 residues. Germline-derived CDR1 and CDR2 are SQVTM and ANQGSEA. The trim removed 5 bases at V and 6 bases at J, leaving 9 bases unmatched. The CDR3 DNA follows: TGCAGCGTTCCCCTAGCGGGAGTTTCTCAGACCCAGTACTTC. Translation: CSVPLAGVSQTQYF.

The chain joins TRBV7-8 to TRBJ2-3; 11 nucleotides agree with TRBD2. J lost 1 base, V lost 5 bases, and 5 bases had no gene match. The CDR3 sequence is 16 residues long. Germline V gene lookup returns CDR1 SGHVS and CDR2 FQNEAQ. This chain's CDR3 is CASSGRLAGRTDTQYF. The DNA of the CDR3 is TGTGCCAGCAGCGGCCGACTAGCGGGACGCACAGATACGCAGTATTTT.

The gene calls are TRBV9 and TRBJ2-1; TRBD1 might be the D (7 bases). From germline, CDR1 is SGDLS and CDR2 YYNGEE. V shed 3 bases and J shed 1 base, with 11 bases lying between them. The CDR3 is made up of 15 amino acids. CDR3 nucleotide sequence: TGTGCCAGCAGCGCCAGGGGGGTGTCCTACAATGAGCAGTTCTTC. It encodes CASSARGVSYNEQFF. The full variable domain, with the rest looked up from reference TRBV9 and TRBJ2-1, is DSGVTQTPKHLITATGQRVTLRCSPRSGDLSVYWYQQSLDQGLQFLIQYYNGEERAKGNILERFSAQQFPDLHSELNLSSLELGDSALYFCASSARGVSYNEQFFGPGTRLTVL.

The chain uses TRBV20-1 and TRBJ2-1, with D possibly TRBD2 on 6 matching bases. The V end lost 3 bases, the J end lost 6 bases, and 18 bases lay between the germline ends. This CDR3 has 15 amino acids. Germline values: CDR1 DFQATT, CDR2 SNEGSKA (reference sequence). CDR3 nucleotide sequence: TGCAGTGCTAGTGCTAGCGTAGCTCGACGCAATGAGCAGTTCTTC. Translating gives CSASASVARRNEQFF.

The chain has TRBV2 and TRBJ2-5; 7 nucleotides match TRBD2. The ends lost 5 bases at V and 5 bases at J; junction bases unmatched: 8. CDR3 length: 14 residues. The germline CDR1 and CDR2 sequences are SNHLY and FYNNEI. In DNA, the CDR3 is TGTGCCAGCAGTCCTATAGCGGGTGGGGAGACCCAGTACTTC. This encodes CASSPIAGGETQYF.

This chain joins TRBV24-1 and TRBJ2-3; 7 bases are shared with TRBD1. Per germline, CDR1 KGHDR and CDR2 SFDVKD. The CDR3 sequence is 15 residues long. The V segment lost 5 bases and the J segment 0 bases; nucleotides outside the gene matches: 4. The CDR3, as DNA: TGTGCCACCAGTGCAGGGGGAATAAGCACAGATACGCAGTATTTT. Translation gives CATSAGGISTDTQYF.

This chain links TRBV5-1 with TRBJ1-5, with D perhaps matching TRBD1 (5 bases). From germline, CDR1 is SGHRS and CDR2 YFSETQ. V lost 0 bases to trimming and J lost 7 bases, with 11 bases between them. CDR3 length: 14 amino acids. In nucleotides, the CDR3 is TGCGCCAGCAGCTTGGTCGGGGGGAACCAGCCCCAGCATTTT. Protein product: CASSLVGGNQPQHF.

V is TRBV5-1 and J is TRBJ2-1; TRBD2 matches at 10 bases. Germline V gives CDR1 SGHRS, CDR2 YFSETQ. The V gene end was trimmed by 3 bases and the J gene end by 1 base; junction bases not matched to a gene: 13. This CDR3 is 19 amino acids long. In DNA form, the CDR3 reads TGCGCCAGCAGCTCGACCAGTTTTAGCGGGAGGAGATCCTACAATGAGCAGTTCTTC. It is translated as CASSSTSFSGRRSYNEQFF.

The V call is TRBV5-5, the J call TRBJ2-3; 8 bases agree with TRBD2. The CDR3 is 15 amino acids. Germline CDR1 and CDR2: SGHKS and YYEKEE (reference sequence). The trim removed 4 bases at V and 0 bases at J, leaving 4 bases unmatched. The CDR3 DNA sequence: TGTGCCAGCAGCCCAACTAGCGGAAGCACAGATACGCAGTATTTT. Translation gives CASSPTSGSTDTQYF.

This chain joins TRBV11-3 and TRBJ2-2; TRBD1 is a possible D gene (5 bases). This CDR3 region has 14 residues. The germline gives CDR1 SGHNT, CDR2 YENEEA. Trimming cost V 5 bases and J 1 base, with 8 bases left between them. The CDR3 loop is CASSLQGNTGELFF. DNA of the CDR3: TGTGCCAGCAGCCTGCAGGGGAACACCGGGGAGCTGTTTTTT.

The count of this clone is one. The chain recombines TRBV6-5 with TRBJ2-5, with D tentatively TRBD2 (6 bases). Trimming removed 6 bases from V and 3 bases from J, with 17 bases in between. The CDR3 is 15 amino acids. Looked up from germline, CDR1 is MNHEY and CDR2 is SVGAGI. The chain's CDR3 is CASRQAGRSEETQYF. The CDR3, as DNA: TGTGCCAGCAGACAAGCAGGGAGGAGCGAAGAGACCCAGTACTTC.

The chain has TRBV5-4 and TRBJ1-5, with D perhaps TRBD1 (5 bases). Germline loops: CDR1 SGHNT, CDR2 YYREEE (reference sequence). The CDR3 sequence is 13 residues long. Trimming pared 0 bases from V and 7 bases from J, leaving 8 bases between. The CDR3 bases are TGTGCCAGCAGCTTGGCCGGGGGGCAGCCCCAGCATTTT. It codes for CASSLAGGQPQHF. Looking up the rest from reference TRBV5-4 and TRBJ1-5 gives the full variable domain: ETGVTQSPTHLIKTRGQQVTLRCSSQSGHNTVSWYQQALGQGPQFIFQYYREEENGRGNFPPRFSGLQFPNYSSELNVNALELDDSALYLCASSLAGGQPQHFGDGTRLSIL.

This clone was counted between two and nine times. Other DNA sequences of this sample code for an identical CDR3. The chain is built from TRBV6-5 and TRBJ1-4, with D maybe TRBD1 (5 bases). V was shortened by 3 bases and J by 4 bases, with 9 bases between the two germline ends. Per germline, CDR1 MNHEY and CDR2 SVGAGI. CDR3 length equals 14 residues. The CDR3 DNA sequence: TGTGCCAGCAGTTATTCCCAGGGTAATGAAAAACTGTTTTTT. Encoded protein: CASSYSQGNEKLFF.

This chain joins TRBV6-6 and TRBJ2-2; unclear D gene. Germline V lookup: CDR1 MNHNY, CDR2 SVGAGI (reference sequence). V lost 0 bases, J lost 2 bases, and 7 bases lay in between. The CDR3 has 15 amino acids. The CDR3 is CASSYSTPNTGELFF. The CDR3 DNA is TGTGCCAGCAGTTACTCGACTCCAAACACCGGGGAGCTGTTTTTT.

The gene calls are TRBV5-1 and TRBJ2-7; D may be TRBD1 (6 bases). The ends were cut back, 0 bases at V and 3 bases at J, with 13 bases in the middle. CDR3 length: 15 amino acids. Germline CDR1 is SGHRS and CDR2 is YFSETQ. CDR3 amino acids: CASSLEQGGYYEQYF. CDR3 in DNA: TGCGCCAGCAGCTTGGAACAGGGCGGTTACTACGAGCAGTACTTC.

This clone was recorded once. The chain carries TRBV19 and TRBJ1-1; perhaps TRBD1 as D (6 bases). V was pared by 1 base and J by 3 bases, with 9 bases between. CDR3 size: 14 residues. Looked up from germline, CDR1 is LNHDA and CDR2 is SQIVND (reference sequence). In DNA form, the CDR3 reads TGTGCCAGTAGTATAGGACAGGCGGACACTGAAGCTTTCTTT. As protein: CASSIGQADTEAFF.

The J gene is TRBJ2-4, the V gene TRBV19; 9 nucleotides line up with TRBD1. The CDR3 runs to 15 residues. Germline assignment: CDR1 LNHDA and CDR2 SQIVND (reference sequence). The V and J ends lost 5 bases and 12 bases, in that order; junction bases with no gene match: 14. CDR3 loop: CASSPQGASRFDQYF. CDR3 sequence (DNA): TGTGCCAGTAGTCCACAGGGGGCCTCCCGGTTCGATCAGTACTTC. Full variable domain (rest looked up from reference TRBV19 and TRBJ2-4): DGGITQSPKYLFRKEGQNVTLSCEQNLNHDAMYWYRQDPGQGLRLIYYSQIVNDFQKGDIAEGYSVSREKKESFPLTVTSAQKNPTAFYLCASSPQGASRFDQYFGAGTRLSVL.